This TCR beta chain is from a study of CD8+ T cells in alopecia areata. As the sequencing template, cDNA was produced by extracting RNA and reverse transcribing it. The table came from immunoSEQ multiplex PCR; TCRdb's copy has only in-frame clones and leaves some out. The repertoire holds approximately 90,000 clones, with approximately 70% as singletons. The CDR3 is made up of 15 amino acids. J gave up 10 bases and V 0 bases, and 9 bases lay outside the gene matches. CDR1 SGHDT and CDR2 YYEEEE come from the germline V gene. Stated treatment: oral pan-JAK inhibitor, 5-10 mg twice daily. This clonotype originated in a human donor with alopecia areata. This chain connects TRBV5-6 to TRBJ2-1; 8 bases are shared with TRBD2. This specimen was CD8+ T cells sorted from blood, taken at roughly week 45, from a patient treated with tofacitinib. The CDR3 protein is CASSLGGGGPREQFF. The CDR3 DNA reads TGTGCCAGCAGCTTGGGCGGCGGGGGGCCCCGGGAGCAGTTCTTC. The full variable domain, completed using reference TRBV5-6 and TRBJ2-1, is DAGVTQSPTHLIKTRGQQVTLRCSPKSGHDTVSWYQQALGQGPQFIFQYYEEEERQRGNFPDRFSGHQFPNYSSELNVNALLLGDSALYLCASSLGGGGPREQFFGPGTRLTVL.